One and the same sample provided the 25 T cell receptor beta chains below, sequenced in a study of cytomegalovirus exposure and HLA in healthy donors. 60 Vbeta and 13 Jbeta primers were used in PCR. Clones were read by immunoSEQ multiplex PCR, and TCRdb kept only the in-frame ones, dropping some. The top ten clones hold just under 7.5% of a sample with tens of thousands of clones, around 72% of them seen once. The sample consisted of PBMCs. These receptor sequences come from a woman aged 25 to 39 in good health and CMV-seropositive.

V is TRBV9 and J is TRBJ2-5, with D perhaps TRBD2 (6 bases). V was pared by 4 bases and J by 2 bases, with 12 bases between. The CDR3 sequence is 14 residues long. The germline V gene encodes CDR1 SGDLS and CDR2 YYNGEE. In DNA, the CDR3 is TGTGCCAGCAGCAGACGGGGACTTCAAGAGACCCAGTACTTC. This encodes CASSRRGLQETQYF.

J is TRBJ2-3 and V is TRBV5-1, with D possibly being TRBD2 (6 bases). The CDR3 is 18 amino acids. V was cut by 4 bases and J by 2 bases, with 23 bases left in between. The germline CDR1 and CDR2 sequences are SGHRS and YFSETQ. The DNA of the CDR3 is TGCGCCAGCAGCAGGAGCGCGGGGTGGAGATCTTACACAGATACGCAGTATTTT. Its protein is CASSRSAGWRSYTDTQYF. The full variable domain, its missing parts supplied by reference TRBV5-1 and TRBJ2-3, is KAGVTQTPRYLIKTRGQQVTLSCSPISGHRSVSWYQQTPGQGLQFLFEYFSETQRNKGNFPGRFSGRQFSNSRSEMNVSTLELGDSALYLCASSRSAGWRSYTDTQYFGPGTRLTVL.

The chain uses TRBV6-6 and TRBJ1-6, with 8 bases fitting TRBD1. With V trimmed by 5 bases and J by 0 bases, 3 bases remained unmatched. Germline loops: CDR1 MNHNY, CDR2 SVGAGI (reference sequence). The CDR3 totals 16 residues. As DNA, the CDR3 is TGTGCCAGCAGTCCGGACAGGGACTCCTATAATTCACCCCTCCACTTT. Translated: CASSPDRDSYNSPLHF.

This chain joins TRBV28 and TRBJ1-1; tentative D call: TRBD1 (6 bases). Germline CDR1 reads MDHEN; CDR2 reads SYDVKM. The V and J ends lost 7 bases and 1 base respectively, with 13 bases between them. The CDR3 length is 14 residues. CDR3 amino acids: CASTTPGANTEAFF. CDR3 coding DNA: TGTGCCAGCACCACACCAGGGGCGAACACTGAAGCTTTCTTT. Together with reference TRBV28 and TRBJ1-1, the CDR3 gives the full variable domain: DVKVTQSSRYLVKRTGEKVFLECVQDMDHENMFWYRQDPGLGLRLIYFSYDVKMKEKGDIPEGYSVSREKKERFSLILESASTNQTSMYLCASTTPGANTEAFFGQGTRLTVV.

The rearrangement links TRBV4-1 to TRBJ2-7, with 16 positions matching TRBD2. With V trimmed by 2 bases and J by 6 bases, 16 bases remained unmatched. Germline CDR1 MGHRA, CDR2 YSYEKL. CDR3 length: 20 residues. This CDR3 reads CASSQYIPGLAGGPHGEQYF. The CDR3 DNA follows: TGCGCCAGCAGCCAATACATCCCGGGACTAGCGGGAGGGCCCCATGGCGAGCAGTACTTC.

The V call is TRBV10-2, the J call TRBJ2-4; 8 bases are a match to TRBD2. Looked up from germline, CDR1 is WSHSY and CDR2 is SAAADI. V trimming: 8 bases; J trimming: 8 bases; junction bases outside the gene matches: 5. There are 12 residues in the CDR3. CDR3 sequence reads: CASCPGGDIQYF. The CDR3 nucleotides read TGCGCCAGCTGCCCCGGGGGGGACATTCAGTACTTC.

The chain links TRBV11-3 to TRBJ2-3, with 7 bases aligning to TRBD2. The trim removed 3 bases at V and 0 bases at J, leaving 0 bases unmatched. Germline CDR1 and CDR2: SGHNT and YENEEA. This CDR3 has 14 amino acids. The CDR3 DNA sequence: TGTGCCAGCAGCTTTAGCGGGAGCACAGATACGCAGTATTTT. Protein product: CASSFSGSTDTQYF.

The chain is built from TRBV4-3 and TRBJ2-2; perhaps TRBD2 as D (6 bases). This CDR3 comprises 16 residues. Germline V gene data show CDR1 as LGHNA and CDR2 as YSLEER. V was clipped by 3 bases and J by 3 bases, with 14 bases between them. CDR3 in amino acids: CASSQLRDSYTGELFF. The CDR3 DNA follows: TGCGCCAGCAGCCAGTTGAGGGACTCCTACACCGGGGAGCTGTTTTTT.

The chain couples TRBV15 to TRBJ2-5, with D maybe TRBD2 (5 bases). The V end lost 4 bases, the J end lost 0 bases, and 15 bases lay between the germline ends. The CDR3 is made up of 16 amino acids. CDR1 LNHNV and CDR2 YYDKDF come from the germline V gene (reference sequence). The CDR3 loop is CATSTRAPRYQETQYF. The CDR3 coding sequence is TGTGCCACCAGCACGAGGGCCCCAAGGTACCAAGAGACCCAGTACTTC.

V gene TRBV4-3 combines with J gene TRBJ1-2; D is uncertain. The V and J ends lost 5 bases and 5 bases respectively, with 21 bases between them. Germline assignment: CDR1 LGHNA and CDR2 YSLEER. The CDR3 runs 16 residues. The CDR3 DNA sequence: TGCGCCAGCAGCGAAACCCGTAGATGGGCAAGGTATGGCTACACCTTC. Residues: CASSETRRWARYGYTF.

The gene calls are TRBV14 and TRBJ2-3; a weak D match, TRBD1 (6 bases). V lost 2 bases and J 2 bases, leaving 20 bases between the germline ends. Germline V gene lookup returns CDR1 SGHDN and CDR2 FVKESK. CDR3 length equals 18 residues. The CDR3 protein is CASSQPLGGQPPTDTQYF. The CDR3 DNA reads TGTGCCAGCAGCCAACCCCTAGGCGGACAGCCCCCCACAGATACGCAGTATTTT. Complete variable domain (other parts from reference TRBV14 and TRBJ2-3): EAGVTQFPSHSVIEKGQTVTLRCDPISGHDNLYWYRRVMGKEIKFLLHFVKESKQDESGMPNNRFLAERTGGTYSTLKVQPAELEDSGVYFCASSQPLGGQPPTDTQYFGPGTRLTVL.

A single count supports this clone. V gene TRBV14 combines with J gene TRBJ1-3, with D unresolved. V lost 4 bases and J 1 base, leaving 8 bases between the germline ends. Germline V gene sequence: CDR1 SGHDN, CDR2 FVKESK. This CDR3 has 14 amino acids. The chain's CDR3 is CASSPRRSGNTIYF. CDR3 nucleotide sequence: TGTGCCAGCAGCCCTCGGAGATCTGGAAACACCATATATTTT.

In this sample, this clone turned up once. This rearrangement joins TRBV28 to TRBJ2-7, with a weak D call TRBD2 (6 bases). There are 14 residues in the CDR3. V lost 9 bases and J 3 bases, leaving 18 bases between the germline ends. Germline-derived CDR1 and CDR2 are MDHEN and SYDVKM. The CDR3 DNA is TGTGCCAGTACCGGGACTCCTAGAAACTACGAGCAGTACTTC. This translates into CASTGTPRNYEQYF.

This clone was counted a few times. The rearrangement uses TRBV4-1 and TRBJ2-7, with TRBD1 as a possible D gene (6 bases). CDR1 MGHRA and CDR2 YSYEKL come from the germline V gene. This CDR3 is built from 14 residues. Between the trimmed V and J ends, which lost 4 bases and 3 bases, there was a span of 13 bases. CDR3 sequence: CASSPRQEYYEQYF. In DNA form, the CDR3 reads TGCGCCAGCAGCCCACGACAGGAGTACTACGAGCAGTACTTC.

This clone has just one count. The genes are TRBV7-2 and TRBJ2-7; D is ambiguous. V gave up 5 bases and J gave up 7 bases, with 12 bases separating them. The CDR3 covers 12 residues. Germline lookup yields CDR1 SGHTA and CDR2 FQGNSA. Here the CDR3 reads CASSLTGREQYF. Here the CDR3 DNA reads TGTGCCAGCAGCCTCACCGGTCGGGAGCAGTACTTC. Using reference TRBV7-2 and TRBJ2-7 for the parts outside the CDR3, the full variable domain is GAGVSQSPSNKVTEKGKDVELRCDPISGHTALYWYRQSLGQGLEFLIYFQGNSAPDKSGLPSDRFSAERTGGSVSTLTIQRTQQEDSAVYLCASSLTGREQYFGPGTRLTVT.

There are a few counts of this clone. The rearrangement uses TRBV7-9 and TRBJ2-3; D possibly corresponds to TRBD2 (6 bases). Germline V gene data show CDR1 as SEHNR and CDR2 as FQNEAQ (reference sequence). The V end lost 5 bases, the J end lost 3 bases, and 15 bases lay between the germline ends. This CDR3 region has 15 residues. The CDR3 loop reads CASSPPGSGTDTQYF. CDR3 nucleotide sequence: TGTGCCAGCAGCCCCCCCGGGAGTGGGACAGATACGCAGTATTTT.

In its sample, this clone was seen a few times. V usage is TRBV10-3 and J usage is TRBJ1-5; D call uncertain. This CDR3 has 14 amino acids. V was trimmed by 11 bases and J by 0 bases, leaving 14 bases between them. Per the germline V gene, CDR1 is ENHRY and CDR2 is SYGVKD. The CDR3 DNA is TGTGCCTCGAAGGGAGTAAATAGCAATCAGCCCCAGCATTTT. Its translation is CASKGVNSNQPQHF.

The gene calls are TRBV28 and TRBJ2-3, with D unresolved. V dropped 2 bases and J dropped 3 bases, with 3 bases sitting between them. Germline values: CDR1 MDHEN, CDR2 SYDVKM. The length of the CDR3 is 12 residues. CDR3 region: CASSLLTDTQYF. Written as DNA, the CDR3 is TGTGCCAGCAGTTTACTGACAGATACGCAGTATTTT.

The genes are TRBV5-1 and TRBJ2-1; 7 positions agree with TRBD2. This CDR3 is built from 18 residues. The germline CDR1 and CDR2 sequences are SGHRS and YFSETQ. V was clipped by 0 bases and J by 0 bases; unmatched bases: 9. CDR3 region: CASSLGPGGRTSYNEQFF. DNA of the CDR3: TGCGCCAGCAGCTTGGGGCCAGGCGGGAGAACCTCCTACAATGAGCAGTTCTTC.

This rearrangement joins TRBV6-6 to TRBJ2-3; 14 bases are a match to TRBD2. This CDR3 comprises 15 residues. Germline-derived CDR1 and CDR2 are MNHNY and SVGAGI (reference sequence). J was trimmed by 7 bases and V by 4 bases; bases with no gene match: 4. The chain's CDR3 is CASSSGTSGSNTQYF. CDR3 coding DNA: TGTGCCAGCAGTTCTGGGACTAGCGGGAGTAATACGCAGTATTTT.

In this sample, this clone turned up a few times. This chain joins TRBV27 and TRBJ2-1; 12 bases align to TRBD2. V lost 5 bases and J lost 7; bases outside the gene matches: 9. CDR3 length: 16 residues. Germline CDR1 and CDR2: MNHEY and SMNVEV (reference sequence). DNA for the CDR3: TGTGCCAGCAGTCCCCTCTCTAGCGGGAGGGGGAATGAGCAGTTCTTC. It specifies CASSPLSSGRGNEQFF.

The CDR3 nucleotides are TGTGCCAGCAGCTCCCCCCGGAGCACAGATACGCAGTATTTT. Amino acids: CASSSPRSTDTQYF. The V call is TRBV7-2, the J call TRBJ2-3; unclear D gene. Per germline, CDR1 SGHTA and CDR2 FQGNSA. The CDR3 contains 14 residues. Trimming took off 4 bases at V and 0 bases at J, with 8 bases between the two ends.

The V and J genes are TRBV6-5 and TRBJ2-3; 7 bases agree with TRBD2. This CDR3 spans 15 amino acids. V was pared by 4 bases and J by 0 bases, with 4 bases of the junction left unmatched. Looked up from germline, CDR1 is MNHEY and CDR2 is SVGAGI. In DNA, the CDR3 is TGTGCCAGCAGTTGGAAAGCGGGAAGCACAGATACGCAGTATTTT. This encodes CASSWKAGSTDTQYF.

The V and J genes are TRBV7-3 and TRBJ2-5, with D maybe TRBD1 (6 bases). The V end was cut by 5 bases, the J end by 3 bases, with 16 bases between. The CDR3 runs 15 residues. Germline loops: CDR1 SGHTA, CDR2 FQGTGA. CDR3 sequence reads: CASSPNGAGEETQYF. The CDR3 DNA reads TGTGCCAGCAGCCCCAACGGGGCAGGGGAAGAGACCCAGTACTTC.

The chain employs TRBV19 and TRBJ2-1, with TRBD2 identical over 8 bases. V gave up 1 base and J gave up 6 bases; unmatched junction bases: 11. Germline V lookup: CDR1 LNHDA, CDR2 SQIVND (reference sequence). The CDR3 has 17 amino acids. CDR3 sequence: CASSIVLGSGNSNEQFF. CDR3 sequence (DNA): TGTGCCAGTAGTATAGTCTTGGGTAGCGGGAACTCCAATGAGCAGTTCTTC.